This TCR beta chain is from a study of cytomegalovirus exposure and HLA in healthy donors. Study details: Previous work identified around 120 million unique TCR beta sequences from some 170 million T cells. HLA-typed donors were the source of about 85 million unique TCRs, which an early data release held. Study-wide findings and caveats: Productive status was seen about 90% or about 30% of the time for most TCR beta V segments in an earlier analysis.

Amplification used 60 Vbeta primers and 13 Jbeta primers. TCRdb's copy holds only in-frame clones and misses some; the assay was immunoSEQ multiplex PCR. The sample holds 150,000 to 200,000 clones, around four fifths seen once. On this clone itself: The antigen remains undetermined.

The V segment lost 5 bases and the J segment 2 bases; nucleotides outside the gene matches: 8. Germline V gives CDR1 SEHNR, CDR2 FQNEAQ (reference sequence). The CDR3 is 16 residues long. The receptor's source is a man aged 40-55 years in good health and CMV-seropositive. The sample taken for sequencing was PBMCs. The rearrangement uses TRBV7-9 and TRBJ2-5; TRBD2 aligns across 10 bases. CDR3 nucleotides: TGTGCCAGCAGCAACCTAGCGGGAGTTTTGCAAGAGACCCAGTACTTC. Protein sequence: CASSNLAGVLQETQYF.